The next 10 T cell receptor beta chains were all read from a single sample in a study of early T cells in non-severe SARS-CoV-2 infection (dated by TCRdb to the early 2020s). The library came from 5' RACE. TCRdb shows the sequencer as NextSeq 500. The public sequencing data were trimmed at Q25 with fastp and processed into clonotypes with MiXCR by TCRdb, which kept only in-frame beta chains. Each CDR3 protein gets just one entry, which takes the most common genes and DNA from the rows behind it. A total of roughly 70,000 distinct CDR3 sequences appear in this sample, less than 20% of them only once. The ten largest clonotypes hold around 9.8% of the sample. Sequenced material: whole blood, taken at baseline. The receptors come from an adult who was a healthcare worker with PCR-confirmed SARS-CoV-2 infection or an uninfected control (not recorded which).

This clonotype was observed a few times. The chain joins TRBV20-1 to TRBJ1-5, with D maybe TRBD1 (6 bases). V dropped 3 bases and J dropped 0 bases, with 15 bases sitting between them. The CDR3 runs to 16 residues. Germline loops: CDR1 DFQATT, CDR2 SNEGSKA (reference sequence). CDR3 sequence: CSARQPGAPSNQPQHF. CDR3 DNA sequence: TGCAGTGCTAGGCAACCGGGGGCGCCTAGCAATCAGCCCCAGCATTTT.

This clonotype was counted between two and nine times. V and J are TRBV6-6 and TRBJ2-7; D gene ambiguous. This CDR3 is built from 13 residues. V dropped 7 bases and J dropped 2 bases, with 12 bases sitting between them. Germline-derived CDR1 and CDR2 are MNHNY and SVGAGI (reference sequence). The CDR3 spells CASTPLSTYEQYF. CDR3 DNA sequence: TGTGCCAGCACCCCCCTATCGACCTACGAGCAGTACTTC.

This clonotype was found many times. This sequence joins TRBV7-2 and TRBJ2-1; 9 bases are a match to TRBD1. CDR1 and CDR2 (germline): SGHTA, FQGNSA. This CDR3 region has 14 residues. Germline trimming cut 8 bases from V and 4 bases from J; bases unmatched to any gene: 6. The CDR3: CASSQGARYNEQFF. DNA for the CDR3: TGTGCCAGCTCACAGGGGGCGAGGTACAATGAGCAGTTCTTC.

This clonotype appeared a few times. The V gene is TRBV6-6, the J gene TRBJ2-7; D remains ambiguous. Between the trimmed V and J ends, which lost 4 bases and 2 bases, there was a span of 12 bases. CDR1 MNHNY and CDR2 SVGAGI come from the germline V gene (reference sequence). The CDR3 consists of 14 residues. The CDR3 sequence: CASSSLLLTYEQYF. CDR3 sequence (DNA): TGTGCCAGCAGTTCACTACTGCTGACCTACGAGCAGTACTTC.

In its sample, this clonotype was seen a few times. CDR3: CASSAGLAEETQYF. The DNA of the CDR3 is TGTGCCAGCTCAGCGGGACTAGCGGAAGAGACCCAGTACTTC. The V gene is TRBV18, the J gene TRBJ2-5; 11 bases line up with TRBD2. The germline V gene encodes CDR1 KGHSH and CDR2 LQKENI. The CDR3 loop spans 14 amino acids. V gave up 5 bases and J gave up 3 bases; unmatched junction bases: 2. Filled out from reference TRBV18 and TRBJ2-5, the complete variable domain reads NAGVMQNPRHLVRRRGQEARLRCSPMKGHSHVYWYRQLPEEGLKFMVYLQKENIIDESGMPKERFSAEFPKEGPSILRIQQVVRGDSAAYFCASSAGLAEETQYFGPGTRLLVL.

As DNA, the CDR3 is TGTGCCAGTCGCCCCCGGGTCAGCAATCAGCCCCAGCATTTT. Its protein product is CASRPRVSNQPQHF. The rearrangement links TRBV19 to TRBJ1-5; D is unresolved. From germline, CDR1 is LNHDA and CDR2 SQIVND (reference sequence). Trimming cost V 8 bases and J 1 base, with 12 bases left between them. CDR3 length: 14 residues.

This clonotype was seen more than once but under ten times. The CDR3 reads CASNSGDRANEKLFF. CDR3 DNA sequence: TGTGCCAGCAACTCCGGGGACAGAGCTAATGAAAAACTGTTTTTT. The chain carries TRBV7-9 and TRBJ1-4, with 7 bases identical to TRBD1. Germline CDR1 SEHNR, CDR2 FQNEAQ (reference sequence). Trimming took 7 bases from V and 3 from J; bases not matched to a gene: 8. The CDR3 length is 15 residues.

This clonotype was seen a handful of times. The chain is built from TRBV20-1 and TRBJ2-7, with 13 bases fitting TRBD2. Losses at the gene ends were 1 base for V and 4 bases for J; bases not matched to a gene: 4. The CDR3 is made up of 15 amino acids. Per germline, CDR1 DFQATT and CDR2 SNEGSKA (reference sequence). CDR3 in DNA: TGCAGTGCTAGAGTTGCGACTAGCGGGAGGTACGAGCAGTACTTC. Amino acids: CSARVATSGRYEQYF.

V gene TRBV19 combines with J gene TRBJ2-7; D tentatively reads TRBD1 or TRBD2 (5 bases each). Trimming left V 5 bases short and J 1 base short, with 15 bases between. The CDR3 has 15 amino acids. CDR1 is LNHDA and CDR2 is SQIVND in the germline V gene (reference sequence). The CDR3 region is CASSGGSGPSYEQYF. The CDR3 bases are TGTGCCAGTAGTGGGGGTTCAGGACCTTCCTACGAGCAGTACTTC.

The gene calls are TRBV19 and TRBJ2-2; D is possibly TRBD1 or TRBD2 (6 bases each). The V end was cut by 5 bases, the J end by 7 bases, with 20 bases between. The CDR3 covers 16 residues. CDR1 LNHDA and CDR2 SQIVND come from the germline V gene (reference sequence). In DNA, the CDR3 is TGTGCCAGTAGTTATCCCGGGGGCCTCGTTGGCGGGGAGCTGTTTTTT. It is translated as CASSYPGGLVGGELFF.